The rows below give T cell receptor beta chains drawn from one sample of a study of cytomegalovirus exposure and HLA in healthy donors. TCRdb's copy holds only in-frame clones and misses some; the assay was immunoSEQ multiplex PCR. Of over 55,000 clones detected, roughly 90% appear once; the ten largest clones hold more than 2.5%. The material sequenced was PBMCs. The origin of the receptors is a man aged 18-30 years in good health and CMV-seronegative. Both conserved end residues are part of each CDR3. Fields, in order: V gene, D gene, CDR3 length, clone size, J gene, CDR3 protein, CDR3 DNA. A D gene is named only where the DNA matches it firmly. Part of the rows lack a size; the others show once, few, many or a class for expanded clones.

V gene: TRBV9
D gene: TRBD1
CDR3 length: 15
clone size: -
J gene: TRBJ1-4
CDR3 protein: CASSARQGRDEKLFF
CDR3 DNA: TGTGCCAGCAGCGCCAGACAGGGTAGAGATGAAAAACTGTTTTTT

V gene: TRBV28
D gene: -
CDR3 length: 13
clone size: -
J gene: TRBJ1-2
CDR3 protein: CASSPRQQYGYTF
CDR3 DNA: TGTGCCAGCAGTCCCCGACAGCAGTATGGCTACACCTTC

V gene: TRBV9
D gene: -
CDR3 length: 16
clone size: -
J gene: TRBJ1-1
CDR3 protein: CASSVDPIAGNTEAFF
CDR3 DNA: TGTGCCAGCAGCGTAGATCCCATTGCAGGGAACACTGAAGCTTTCTTT

V gene: TRBV27
D gene: -
CDR3 length: 14
clone size: -
J gene: TRBJ2-1
CDR3 protein: CASSLSLVGNEQFF
CDR3 DNA: TGTGCCAGCAGTTTATCCTTGGTCGGCAATGAGCAGTTCTTC

V gene: TRBV6-5
D gene: -
CDR3 length: 15
clone size: -
J gene: TRBJ1-1
CDR3 protein: CASSYKGVENTEAFF
CDR3 DNA: TGTGCCAGCAGTTATAAAGGAGTGGAGAACACTGAAGCTTTCTTT

V gene: TRBV5-6
D gene: TRBD1
CDR3 length: 15
clone size: -
J gene: TRBJ1-2
CDR3 protein: CASRAGTGSARGYTF
CDR3 DNA: TGTGCCAGCAGAGCCGGGACAGGGTCCGCGCGTGGCTACACCTTC

V gene: TRBV4-1
D gene: -
CDR3 length: 16
clone size: -
J gene: TRBJ2-7
CDR3 protein: CASSPSPGALPYEQYF
CDR3 DNA: TGCGCCAGCAGCCCCAGCCCAGGGGCCCTGCCCTACGAGCAGTACTTC

V gene: TRBV18
D gene: -
CDR3 length: 18
clone size: once
J gene: TRBJ1-3
CDR3 protein: CASSPPSVAGLSGNTIYF
CDR3 DNA: TGTGCCAGCTCACCACCGTCGGTGGCAGGCCTAAGTGGAAACACCATATATTTT

V gene: TRBV7-2
D gene: -
CDR3 length: 15
clone size: -
J gene: TRBJ1-5
CDR3 protein: CASSGQGAPNQPQHF
CDR3 DNA: TGTGCCAGCAGCGGTCAGGGTGCCCCTAATCAGCCCCAGCATTTT

V gene: TRBV5-1
D gene: TRBD2
CDR3 length: 15
clone size: once
J gene: TRBJ2-2
CDR3 protein: CASSVSGSGTGELFF
CDR3 DNA: TGCGCCAGCAGCGTTAGCGGGAGCGGGACCGGGGAGCTGTTTTTT